Presented here are 26 T cell receptor beta chains from one specimen sequenced in a study of T-cell memory formation after mild COVID-19. Using its own MiXCR run on the 5' RACE reads, TCRdb lists one record per CDR3 protein. The table has hundreds of thousands of distinct CDR3 sequences, roughly 18% seen once; the top ten hold about 12%. The sample consisted of PBMCs or a T cell subset sorted from them (not recorded which). The receptors were sampled from an adult woman who had mild COVID-19 (a few samples of this study predate the infection). Cell type and time point are not known.

Regarding this clonotype: Its ends do not fully match the called genes, so a read error is possible. This chain connects TRBV6-2 or TRBV6-3 to TRBJ1-1; 7 bases align to TRBD1. This CDR3 is built from 16 residues. Looked up from germline, CDR1 is MNHEY and CDR2 is SVGEGT. The CDR3 sequence is CASRYGTAAGYTEAFF. The DNA of the CDR3 is TGTGCCAGCCGTTATGGGACAGCCGCTGGGTACACTGAAGCTTTCTTT.

The J gene is TRBJ1-2, the V gene TRBV6-5, with D perhaps TRBD1 (5 bases). The CDR3 length is 16 residues. V was clipped by 1 base and J by 6 bases, with 18 bases between them. Looked up from germline, CDR1 is MNHEY and CDR2 is SVGAGI. The CDR3 coding sequence is TGTGCCAGCAGTTACTTCCCCTCCGGGGGAGGGGATGGCTACACCTTC. It codes for CASSYFPSGGGDGYTF.

J is TRBJ1-5 and V is TRBV15; D is unresolved. Trimming cost V 1 base and J 3 bases, with 10 bases left between them. CDR3 length: 15 residues. CDR1 and CDR2 from the germline V gene are LNHNV and YYDKDF (reference sequence). The CDR3 coding sequence is TGTGCCACCAGCAGAGGGGAAGGGCCCAATCAGCCCCAGCATTTT. Its translation: CATSRGEGPNQPQHF.

This clonotype was found a few times. The chain combines TRBV19 with TRBJ1-6; D uncertain. With 1 base removed from V and 11 bases from J, the gap between germline ends came to 3 bases. Germline CDR1 LNHDA, CDR2 SQIVND (reference sequence). The CDR3 is made up of 11 amino acids. CDR3 in DNA: TGTGCCAGTAGTATAGTACCACCCCTCCACTTT. It specifies CASSIVPPLHF.

The chain joins TRBV7-8 to TRBJ2-1; D may be TRBD2 (5 bases). Germline V gene data show CDR1 as SGHVS and CDR2 as FQNEAQ. V was shortened by 1 base and J by 12 bases, with 19 bases between the two germline ends. This CDR3 has 15 residues. Here the CDR3 DNA reads TGTGCCAGCAGCTTAGGTACCAGCGGAGATATGGTGCAGTTCTTC. Residues: CASSLGTSGDMVQFF.

CDR3 DNA: TGTGCCACCAGCAGGGACAGGGTTTCCGAGCAGTACTTC. Protein product: CATSRDRVSEQYF. The genes are TRBV15 and TRBJ2-7; 8 bases fit TRBD1. The CDR3 runs 13 residues. Germline CDR1 and CDR2: LNHNV and YYDKDF (reference sequence). Trimming at V came to 3 bases and at J to 6 bases, leaving 4 bases not matched to a gene.

This chain connects TRBV2 to TRBJ2-1; D is perhaps TRBD1 (5 bases). V shed 3 bases and J shed 3 bases, with 12 bases lying between them. The CDR3 sequence is 15 residues long. Germline CDR1 reads SNHLY; CDR2 reads FYNNEI. The CDR3 reads CASSEAGWGYNEQFF. DNA for the CDR3: TGTGCCAGCAGTGAGGCAGGGTGGGGCTACAATGAGCAGTTCTTC.

This clonotype appeared many times. This chain uses TRBV29-1 with TRBJ2-7, with D perhaps matching TRBD1 or TRBD2 (5 bases each). CDR3 length: 14 residues. Per the germline V gene, CDR1 is SQVTM and CDR2 is ANQGSEA. Trimming took off 7 bases at V and 9 bases at J, with 25 bases between the two ends. This chain's CDR3 is CSARGVAGKMVQYF. The CDR3 DNA sequence: TGCAGCGCCCGGGGAGTAGCAGGGAAGATGGTGCAGTACTTC.

In its sample, this clonotype was seen a few times. This chain connects TRBV7-6 to TRBJ1-2; D is unclear. V was cut by 2 bases and J by 0 bases, with 10 bases left in between. The CDR3 consists of 15 residues. The V gene's germline CDR1 is SGHVS and CDR2 FNYEAQ. CDR3 in amino acids: CASSLITASNYGYTF. The DNA of the CDR3 is TGTGCCAGCAGCTTAATTACAGCTTCTAACTATGGCTACACCTTC.

The chain employs TRBV15 and TRBJ1-1, with unresolved D. There are 16 residues in the CDR3. The germline V gene encodes CDR1 LNHNV and CDR2 YYDKDF (reference sequence). The germline V and J ends were trimmed by 3 bases and 5 bases, with 19 bases remaining between them. Here the CDR3 DNA reads TGTGCCACCAGCAGGGCCCCGTCGTCGATGAGGACTGAAGCTTTCTTT. Its translation: CATSRAPSSMRTEAFF.

The chain has TRBV4-1 and TRBJ2-1; D remains ambiguous. This CDR3 has 14 amino acids. V was clipped by 1 base and J by 7 bases, with 11 bases between them. From germline, CDR1 is MGHRA and CDR2 YSYEKL. The DNA of the CDR3 is TGCGCCAGCAGCCAAGCAGGTGTTAAGAATGAGCAGTTCTTC. Translation gives CASSQAGVKNEQFF.

V and J are TRBV12-3 or TRBV12-4 and TRBJ2-7; 7 bases match TRBD1. The CDR3 extends over 15 amino acids. With V trimmed by 3 bases and J by 0 bases, 5 bases remained unmatched. CDR3 nucleotides: TGTGCCAGCAGTTTCCCGGGACAGAGCTCCTACGAGCAGTACTTC. Amino acid sequence: CASSFPGQSSYEQYF.

This sequence joins TRBV6-1 and TRBJ2-3, with 7 nucleotides matching TRBD1. Trimming took 6 bases from V and 1 from J; bases not matched to a gene: 10. Germline CDR1 MNHNS, CDR2 SASEGT. The CDR3 is 16 residues long. The CDR3 here is CASRSPTGIRTDTQYF. The CDR3 nucleotides are TGTGCCAGCAGGTCCCCGACAGGGATTCGCACAGATACGCAGTATTTT.

The rearrangement uses TRBV11-2 and TRBJ1-4; D gene ambiguous. CDR1 and CDR2 from the germline V gene are SGHAT and FQNNGV. The CDR3 runs 15 residues. V was shortened by 4 bases and J by 8 bases, with 17 bases between the two germline ends. CDR3 sequence: CASSSPDDIGEKLFF. In DNA, the CDR3 is TGTGCCAGCAGCTCCCCCGATGACATAGGCGAAAAACTGTTTTTT.

The chain couples TRBV18 to TRBJ1-2, with 9 bases fitting TRBD1. This CDR3 contains 14 residues. CDR1 KGHSH and CDR2 LQKENI come from the germline V gene. V shed 4 bases and J 3 bases; nucleotides not matched to a gene: 3. The chain's CDR3 is CASSQGQGHYGYTF. The DNA for the CDR3 is TGTGCCAGCTCACAGGGACAGGGACACTATGGCTACACCTTC.

This clonotype turned up a few times. V and J are TRBV11-2 and TRBJ2-3; 10 nucleotides match TRBD2. The germline CDR1 and CDR2 sequences are SGHAT and FQNNGV. The CDR3 covers 22 residues. V was pared by 0 bases and J by 0 bases, with 18 bases of the junction left unmatched. CDR3 nucleotide sequence: TGTGCCAGCAGCTTAGATCGGGGCCTAGCGGGGGAATTCTCCACTAGCACAGATACGCAGTATTTT. It translates to CASSLDRGLAGEFSTSTDTQYF. Full variable domain (missing parts from reference TRBV11-2 and TRBJ2-3): EAGVAQSPRYKIIEKRQSVAFWCNPISGHATLYWYQQILGQGPKLLIQFQNNGVVDDSQLPKDRFSAERLKGVDSTLKIQPAKLEDSAVYLCASSLDRGLAGEFSTSTDTQYFGPGTRLTVL.

The chain carries TRBV9 and TRBJ1-6, with 8 positions matching TRBD1. Unmatched junction bases numbered 7, after V lost 4 bases and J lost 7 bases. The CDR3 has 15 residues. Germline CDR1 is SGDLS and CDR2 is YYNGEE. CDR3: CASSKPDRENSPLHF. The CDR3 bases are TGTGCCAGCAGCAAGCCGGACAGGGAGAATTCACCCCTCCACTTT. Looking up the rest from reference TRBV9 and TRBJ1-6 gives the full variable domain: DSGVTQTPKHLITATGQRVTLRCSPRSGDLSVYWYQQSLDQGLQFLIQYYNGEERAKGNILERFSAQQFPDLHSELNLSSLELGDSALYFCASSKPDRENSPLHFGNGTRLTVT.

This clonotype was picked up many times. The chain joins TRBV12-3 or TRBV12-4 to TRBJ2-5, with TRBD2 identical over 7 bases. The V and J ends lost 2 bases and 2 bases, in that order; junction bases with no gene match: 8. The length of the CDR3 is 16 residues. CDR3 in DNA: TGTGCCAGCAGTTTATTCCTGACTAGCAGTCAAGAGACCCAGTACTTC. Its translation is CASSLFLTSSQETQYF.

The J gene is TRBJ2-7, the V gene TRBV2; weak D call: TRBD1 (5 bases). Germline lookup yields CDR1 SNHLY and CDR2 FYNNEI. V lost 2 bases and J lost 3, with 11 bases in between. The CDR3 extends over 14 amino acids. This CDR3 is CASSEQGRDYEQYF. CDR3 DNA sequence: TGTGCCAGCAGTGAACAGGGCAGAGACTACGAGCAGTACTTC.

The chain links TRBV3-1 to TRBJ1-1, with 9 bases identical to TRBD1. The CDR3 is made up of 14 amino acids. With V trimmed by 2 bases and J by 11 bases, 9 bases remained unmatched. The germline CDR1 and CDR2 sequences are LGHDT and YNNKEL (reference sequence). In DNA form, the CDR3 reads TGTGCCAGCAGCCAAAAATGGGGGACAGGGAGGGCTTTCTTT. It codes for CASSQKWGTGRAFF.

This clonotype was counted only a few times. The chain recombines TRBV6-2 or TRBV6-3 with TRBJ2-1; 10 bases map to TRBD2. The CDR3 covers 16 residues. The ends lost 5 bases at V and 2 bases at J; junction bases unmatched: 6. From germline, CDR1 is MNHEY and CDR2 SVGEGT. The CDR3 spells CASSPVSGRPYNEQFF. CDR3 DNA sequence: TGTGCCAGCAGTCCCGTTAGCGGGAGGCCCTACAATGAGCAGTTCTTC.

The chain recombines TRBV6-2 or TRBV6-3 with TRBJ2-3; D remains ambiguous. V was trimmed by 7 bases and J by 6 bases, leaving 17 bases between them. Per germline, CDR1 MNHEY and CDR2 SVGEGT. The CDR3 contains 14 residues. CDR3 residues: CASNLDHDLDTQYF. CDR3 DNA sequence: TGTGCCAGCAACCTAGATCACGACTTGGATACGCAGTATTTT.

This clonotype was seen more than once but under ten times. The chain joins TRBV12-5 to TRBJ2-1; D gene uncertain. The CDR3 is made up of 10 amino acids. Trimming stripped 6 bases from V and 10 bases from J, with 7 bases between. Germline CDR1 and CDR2: LGHNT and FRNRAP. CDR3 in amino acids: CASGSPEQFF. The CDR3 region has the DNA TGTGCTAGTGGCTCCCCGGAGCAGTTCTTC.

This clonotype showed up just a few times. The chain carries TRBV20-1 and TRBJ2-4; 7 bases are shared with TRBD2. With 4 bases clipped from V and 1 base from J, the junction kept 7 bases outside the gene matches. Germline lookup yields CDR1 DFQATT and CDR2 SNEGSKA (reference sequence). The CDR3 loop spans 15 amino acids. The CDR3 bases are TGCAGTGCTACTGCCGGGGGGAGCGCCAAAAACATTCAGTACTTC. This sequence encodes CSATAGGSAKNIQYF.

The chain links TRBV20-1 to TRBJ2-1; 7 bases match TRBD2. The CDR3 runs to 13 residues. In germline, CDR1 is DFQATT, CDR2 SNEGSKA (reference sequence). The trim removed 4 bases at V and 7 bases at J, leaving 7 bases unmatched. The CDR3 protein is CSANDGRENEQFF. The CDR3 region has the DNA TGCAGTGCTAACGACGGGCGGGAGAATGAGCAGTTCTTC.

The chain couples TRBV7-2 to TRBJ2-5; D gene uncertain. The CDR3 is made up of 16 amino acids. V was shortened by 4 bases and J by 5 bases, with 20 bases between the two germline ends. Per germline, CDR1 SGHTA and CDR2 FQGNSA. The CDR3 here is CASSSRPTYLRETQYF. As DNA, the CDR3 is TGTGCCAGCAGCTCCCGCCCGACTTACCTAAGGGAGACCCAGTACTTC.